This T cell receptor (beta chain) originates from a study of CXCR3-negative and CXCR3-positive naive CD8 T cells. The study made its TRB cDNA libraries by 5' RACE, adding UMI labels. TCRdb reanalyzed the 5' RACE reads and collapses them to one entry per CDR3 protein, without DNA. This listing includes more than 45,000 distinct CDR3 sequences. Germline V CDR1 and CDR2: LNHDA, SQIVND (reference sequence). The CDR3 has 15 residues. The source is a human donor in good health. Some clones in this sample may be carry-over from other donors' samples. This rearrangement joins TRBV19 to TRBJ1-2; TCRdb selects TRBD1, and the lack of DNA leaves this call unchecked. Specimen: memory CD8+ T cells from blood. This chain's CDR3 is CASSIPGDSRNGYTF.